This note documents a single T cell receptor (beta chain) sequence. Treatment-naive patients with stable or active relapsing-remitting disease were the multiple sclerosis controls. It was negative isolation that provided the CD8+ and CD4+ T cells, whereas TEMRA cells were enriched by FACS. This sample was included in a study of CD8 T cells in Susac syndrome. The CDR3 is 15 residues long. V was cut by 4 bases and J by 0 bases, with 10 bases left in between. Germline V gene sequence: CDR1 MGHDK, CDR2 SYGVNS. After extraction with the RNeasy kit, 0.5 to 1 ug of the RNA was reverse transcribed using random hexamers. The authors amplified TCR beta CDR3 across 54 Vbeta and 13 Jbeta using immunoSEQ multiplex PCR. TCRdb reprocessed the immunoSEQ multiplex PCR reads with MiXCR, giving one entry per CDR3 protein. The data hold 200,000 or so distinct CDR3 sequences, with more than 90% observed a single time.

This receptor was obtained from a human donor with multiple sclerosis. The gene calls are TRBV25-1 and TRBJ2-1; D gene ambiguous. The specimen sequenced was CD4+ T cells from PBMCs. CDR3 residues: CASSGWQVSYNEQFF. In DNA form, the CDR3 reads TGTGCCAGCAGTGGGTGGCAGGTCTCCTACAATGAGCAGTTCTTC.